This TCR beta chain was observed in a study of OX40 agonist ivuxolimab in advanced cancers. The overall study: Ivuxolimab was administered intravenously to patients at 0.01 to 10 mg/kg every 2 weeks. Of mixed ages from about 23 to 79 and averaging roughly 64 years, the group was almost 85% male. General study points: Mean expanded clone counts were higher in CD8+ than CD4+ T cells.

This clone is a singleton in its sample. Its antigen remains unidentified. Profiling relied on immunoSEQ multiplex PCR, and the TCRdb table lists in-frame clones only, not all of them. In the table there are about 41,000 clones, over 75% of which are singletons. V was pared by 4 bases and J by 2 bases, with 18 bases between. The CDR3 runs 16 residues. In germline, CDR1 is SGHRS, CDR2 YFSETQ. The chain combines TRBV5-1 with TRBJ1-2, with D perhaps matching TRBD1 (5 bases). This specimen was CD4+ or CD8+ T cells sorted from blood, taken in a trial of the OX40 agonist ivuxolimab. The origin of this receptor is an adult with an advanced solid tumor such as melanoma, head and neck, liver or kidney cancer. CDR3 sequence: CASSAFWGVGNYGYTF. In DNA form, the CDR3 reads TGCGCCAGCAGCGCCTTTTGGGGCGTTGGGAACTATGGCTACACCTTC.